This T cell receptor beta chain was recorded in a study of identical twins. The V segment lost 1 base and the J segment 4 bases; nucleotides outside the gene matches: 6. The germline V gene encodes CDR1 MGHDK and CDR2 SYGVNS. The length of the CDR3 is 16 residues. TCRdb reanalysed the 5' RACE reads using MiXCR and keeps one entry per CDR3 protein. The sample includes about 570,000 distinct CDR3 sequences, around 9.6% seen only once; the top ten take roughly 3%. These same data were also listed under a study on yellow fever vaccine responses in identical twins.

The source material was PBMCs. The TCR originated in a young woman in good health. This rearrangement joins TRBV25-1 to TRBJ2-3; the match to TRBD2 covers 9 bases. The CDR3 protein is CASSEFPGLAADTQYF. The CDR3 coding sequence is TGTGCCAGCAGTGAATTCCCGGGACTAGCAGCAGATACGCAGTATTTT.